This record looks at one T cell receptor (beta chain) sequence and its context. This CDR3 spans 15 amino acids. Germline V gene data show CDR1 as MNHNS and CDR2 as SASEGT. The V segment lost 4 bases and the J segment 6 bases; nucleotides outside the gene matches: 3. This sample was included in a study of CD4 and CD8 cells across lung adenocarcinoma regions. The patients had localized lung adenocarcinoma, a non-small cell subtype. MiXCR, run by TCRdb on the PCR reads, gives a single entry per CDR3 protein. This sample has 6,000 to 7,500 distinct CDR3 sequences, with roughly 57% found just once. This clonotype was obtained from a male donor with lung adenocarcinoma. The CD4 and CD8 labels of this study may be unreliable. This rearrangement joins TRBV6-1 to TRBJ2-2; 12 positions agree with TRBD1. Sequencing was carried out using CD8+ T cells from the center of a lung tumor. Here the CDR3 DNA reads TGTGCCAGCAGTGGGGACAGGGGGCGCCCCGGGGAGCTGTTTTTT. Encoded protein: CASSGDRGRPGELFF.